The clone carrying this T cell receptor (beta chain) turned up a few times. A J-beta primer mix and a sample-barcoded 5' primer were used in a second PCR of roughly 7 to 12 cycles. TCRdb reprocessed the 5' RACE reads via MiXCR and lists one record per CDR3 protein. This repertoire shows 800,000 to 950,000 distinct CDR3 sequences, under 35% found once; its top ten account for roughly a tenth. These data originate in a study of blood T cells in healthy people across ages. Another study also made use of these data, one on T cells of mothers and their children.

The sequencing input was blood. This TCR was sampled from a woman between 40 and 55 years old in good health.

CDR3 bases: TGCGCCAGCAGCGGGGACGGCTACTATGGCTACACCTTC. It encodes CASSGDGYYGYTF. The chain links TRBV5-1 to TRBJ1-2; the D gene is possibly TRBD1 (5 bases). Per the germline V gene, CDR1 is SGHRS and CDR2 is YFSETQ. The CDR3 length is 13 residues. V gave up 4 bases and J gave up 3 bases, with 10 bases separating them.